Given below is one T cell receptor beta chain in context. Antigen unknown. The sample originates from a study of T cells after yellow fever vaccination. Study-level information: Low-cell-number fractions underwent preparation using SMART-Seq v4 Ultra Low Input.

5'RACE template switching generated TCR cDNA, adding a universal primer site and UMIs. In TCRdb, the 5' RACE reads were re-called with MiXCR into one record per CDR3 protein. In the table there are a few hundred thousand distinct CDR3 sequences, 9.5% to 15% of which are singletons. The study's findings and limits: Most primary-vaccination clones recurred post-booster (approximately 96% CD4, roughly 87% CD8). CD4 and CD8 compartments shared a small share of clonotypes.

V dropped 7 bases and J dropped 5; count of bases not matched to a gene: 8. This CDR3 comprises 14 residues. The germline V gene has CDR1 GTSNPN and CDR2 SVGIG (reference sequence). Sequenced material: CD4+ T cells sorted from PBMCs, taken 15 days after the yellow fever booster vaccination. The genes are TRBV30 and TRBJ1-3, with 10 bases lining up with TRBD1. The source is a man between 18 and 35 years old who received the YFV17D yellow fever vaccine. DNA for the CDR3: TGTGCCTCTGACAGGGGACAGGGGAGAAACACCATATATTTT. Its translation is CASDRGQGRNTIYF.